This paragraph covers one TCR beta chain sequence. Its target is unknown. This specimen belongs to a study of beta chain features in type 1 diabetes. Regarding the study as a whole: Among all four CD4+ subsets, Type 1 diabetes patients had TCRB CDR3s that were moderately but significantly shorter.

Germline CDR1 GTSNPN, CDR2 SVGIG (reference sequence). The germline V and J ends were trimmed by 0 bases and 4 bases, with 12 bases remaining between them. The CDR3 sequence is 14 residues long. Every donor provided one heparinised blood draw, which averaged about 110 mL. Expressed TCRB transcripts were sequenced after all isolated RNA was converted to cDNA. Method: immunoSEQ multiplex PCR; TCRdb's copy keeps in-frame clones and lacks some. Found here are 130,000 to 150,000 clones, more than 10% of them singletons; the top ten hold roughly 1.3%. The TCR was taken from a man between 18 and 29 years old with type 1 diabetes. Sequencing was performed on central memory CD4+ T cells from blood. V and J are TRBV30 and TRBJ1-2; D remains unclear. Written as DNA, the CDR3 is TGTGCCTGGAGTGTAAGCGGGAGCGGCTATGGCTACACCTTC. Amino acid sequence: CAWSVSGSGYGYTF.